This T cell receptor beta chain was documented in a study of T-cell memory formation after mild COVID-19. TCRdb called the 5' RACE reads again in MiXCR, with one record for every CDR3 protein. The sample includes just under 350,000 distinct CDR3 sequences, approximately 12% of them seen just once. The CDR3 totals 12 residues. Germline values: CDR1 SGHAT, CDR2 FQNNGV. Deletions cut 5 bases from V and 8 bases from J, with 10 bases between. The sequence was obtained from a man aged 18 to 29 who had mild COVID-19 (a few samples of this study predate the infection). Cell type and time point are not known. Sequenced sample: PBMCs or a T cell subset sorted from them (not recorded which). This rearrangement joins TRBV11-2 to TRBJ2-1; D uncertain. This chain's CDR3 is CASSPDQYEQFF. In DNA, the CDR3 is TGTGCCAGCAGCCCAGACCAGTATGAGCAGTTCTTC.